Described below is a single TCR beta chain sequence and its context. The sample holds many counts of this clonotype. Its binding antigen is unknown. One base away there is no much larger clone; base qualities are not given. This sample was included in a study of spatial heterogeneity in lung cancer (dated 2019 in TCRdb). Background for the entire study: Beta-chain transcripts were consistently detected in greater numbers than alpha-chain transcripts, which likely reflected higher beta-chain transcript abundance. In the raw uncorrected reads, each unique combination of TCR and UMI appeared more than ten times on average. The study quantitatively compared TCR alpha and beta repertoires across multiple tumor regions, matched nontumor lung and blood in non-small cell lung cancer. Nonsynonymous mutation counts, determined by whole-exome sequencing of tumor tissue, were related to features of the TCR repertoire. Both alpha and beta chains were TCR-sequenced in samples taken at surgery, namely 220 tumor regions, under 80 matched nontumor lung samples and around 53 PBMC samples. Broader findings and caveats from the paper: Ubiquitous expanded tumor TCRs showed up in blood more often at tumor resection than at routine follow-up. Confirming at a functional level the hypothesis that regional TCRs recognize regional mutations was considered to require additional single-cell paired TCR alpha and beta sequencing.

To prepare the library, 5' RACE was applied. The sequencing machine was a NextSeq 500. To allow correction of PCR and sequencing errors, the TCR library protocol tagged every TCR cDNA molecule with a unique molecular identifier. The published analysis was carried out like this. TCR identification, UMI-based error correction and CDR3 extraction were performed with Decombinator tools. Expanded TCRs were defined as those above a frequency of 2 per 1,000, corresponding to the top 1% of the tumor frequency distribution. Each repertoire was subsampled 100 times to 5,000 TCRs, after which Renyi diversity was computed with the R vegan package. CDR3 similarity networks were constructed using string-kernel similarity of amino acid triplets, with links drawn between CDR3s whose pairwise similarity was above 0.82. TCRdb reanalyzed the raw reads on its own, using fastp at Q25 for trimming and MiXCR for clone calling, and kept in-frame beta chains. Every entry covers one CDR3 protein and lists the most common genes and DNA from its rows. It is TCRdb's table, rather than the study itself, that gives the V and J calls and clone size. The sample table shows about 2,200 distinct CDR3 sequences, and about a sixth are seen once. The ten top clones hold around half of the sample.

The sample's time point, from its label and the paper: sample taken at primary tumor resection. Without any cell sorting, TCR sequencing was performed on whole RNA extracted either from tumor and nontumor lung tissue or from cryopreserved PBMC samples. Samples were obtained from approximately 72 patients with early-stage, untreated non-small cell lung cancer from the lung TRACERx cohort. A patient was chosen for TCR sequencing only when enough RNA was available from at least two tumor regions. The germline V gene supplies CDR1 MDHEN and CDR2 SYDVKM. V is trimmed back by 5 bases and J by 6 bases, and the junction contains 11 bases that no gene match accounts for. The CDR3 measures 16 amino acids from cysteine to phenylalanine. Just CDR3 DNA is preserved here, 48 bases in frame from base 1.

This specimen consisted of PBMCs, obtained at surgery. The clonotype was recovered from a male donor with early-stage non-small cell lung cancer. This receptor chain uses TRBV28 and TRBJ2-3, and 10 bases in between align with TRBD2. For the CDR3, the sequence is CASSPMGLARGDTQYF. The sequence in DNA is TGTGCCAGCAGTCCCATGGGACTAGCGAGGGGGGATACGCAGTATTTT.